This TCR beta chain was profiled in a study of cytomegalovirus exposure and HLA in healthy donors. On this clone itself: Its cognate antigen is unknown.

Separation from the approximately 710-subject first cohort characterized the roughly 130-subject validation cohort, to which the donors belonged. Study conclusions and caveats: Cytomegalovirus-associated TCR beta chains were listed, numbering under 200. In vitro checks showed that a few CMV-associated chains really do target CMV antigens.

The germline CDR1 and CDR2 sequences are SGHRS and YFSETQ. This CDR3 region has 16 residues. With 3 bases clipped from V and 4 bases from J, the junction kept 8 bases outside the gene matches. The method was immunoSEQ multiplex PCR; TCRdb's version includes in-frame clones alone and lacks a portion of them. The sample records under 300,000 clones, 70% to 90% being singletons. Sequencing used PBMCs. The J gene is TRBJ2-2, the V gene TRBV5-1; 8 bases are a match to TRBD1. The clonotype comes from a woman in her thirties in good health and CMV-seropositive. CDR3 sequence (DNA): TGCGCCAGCAGCTCCAGGGGGCAGGGGGCCACCGGGGAGCTGTTTTTT. Translation gives CASSSRGQGATGELFF.